The 4 T cell receptor beta chains given below trace back to one sample, sequenced in a study of post-analysis software for immune sequencing data. The study, taken as a whole, reports: The study found TRBV5-6, TRBV5-1 and TRBV20-1 among a few TRBV segments more frequent in patients than controls.

cDNA libraries for TCR beta contained unique molecular identifiers. TCRdb re-analysed the PCR reads in MiXCR, keeping a single row per CDR3 protein. The top ten clones hold roughly 0.54% of a sample with hundreds of thousands of distinct CDR3 sequences, 25% to 30% of them seen once. Which antigens these TCRs recognize remains unknown. The sequencing input was blood. The receptors derive from a girl aged 10 to 17 with multiple sclerosis.

Ten or more counts support this clonotype. This chain links TRBV7-2 with TRBJ1-4; unclear D gene. V lost 5 bases and J 5 bases, leaving 15 bases between the germline ends. The CDR3 extends over 15 amino acids. From germline, CDR1 is SGHTA and CDR2 FQGNSA. CDR3 bases: TGTGCCAGCAGCACACGGACGCGAGGGAATGAAAAACTGTTTTTT. This sequence encodes CASSTRTRGNEKLFF.

The V gene is TRBV7-2, the J gene TRBJ2-1, with 7 bases identical to TRBD2. This CDR3 contains 14 residues. Looked up from germline, CDR1 is SGHTA and CDR2 is FQGNSA. V gave up 8 bases and J gave up 9 bases; unmatched junction bases: 13. The CDR3 spells CASGILAGEGEQFF. The CDR3 bases are TGTGCCAGCGGCATTTTAGCGGGTGAAGGTGAGCAGTTCTTC.

This clonotype has just a few counts. This chain connects TRBV7-6 to TRBJ2-3; D unresolved. Per germline, CDR1 SGHVS and CDR2 FNYEAQ. The CDR3 totals 12 residues. The germline V and J ends were trimmed by 2 bases and 7 bases, with 7 bases remaining between them. CDR3: CASSLNVYTQYF. For the CDR3, the DNA is TGTGCCAGCAGCTTAAATGTATATACGCAGTATTTT.

CDR3 sequence (DNA): TGTGCCAGCAGTGTGGACAGGGGGGACACTGAAGCTTTCTTT. Translating it yields CASSVDRGDTEAFF. This chain joins TRBV12-3 or TRBV12-4 and TRBJ1-1, with 10 bases matching TRBD1. The CDR3 runs to 14 residues. The V and J ends lost 5 bases and 3 bases, in that order; junction bases with no gene match: 3.